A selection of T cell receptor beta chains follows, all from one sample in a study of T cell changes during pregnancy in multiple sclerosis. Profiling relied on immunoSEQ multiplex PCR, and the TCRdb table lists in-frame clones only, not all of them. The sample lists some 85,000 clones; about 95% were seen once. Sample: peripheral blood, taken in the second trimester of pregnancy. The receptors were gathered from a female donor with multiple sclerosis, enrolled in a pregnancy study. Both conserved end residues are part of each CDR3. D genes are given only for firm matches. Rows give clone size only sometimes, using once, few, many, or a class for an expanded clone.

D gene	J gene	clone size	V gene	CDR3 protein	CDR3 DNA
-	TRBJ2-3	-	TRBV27	CASSSSSGYSTDTQYF	TGTGCCAGCAGTTCCTCGAGCGGGTATAGCACAGATACGCAGTATTTT
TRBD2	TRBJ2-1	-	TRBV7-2	CASSLAPSGRAKFYNEQFF	TGTGCCAGCAGCTTAGCCCCTAGCGGGAGGGCCAAATTCTACAATGAGCAGTTCTTC
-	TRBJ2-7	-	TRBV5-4	CASSLLEGAREQYF	TGTGCCAGCAGCTTGCTGGAGGGGGCGCGGGAGCAGTACTTC
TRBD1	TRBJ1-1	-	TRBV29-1	CSVADRGDTEAFF	TGCAGCGTAGCAGACAGGGGGGACACTGAAGCTTTCTTT
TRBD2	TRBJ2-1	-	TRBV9	CASSLYLAGQYNEQFF	TGTGCCAGCAGCCTCTATCTAGCGGGGCAATACAATGAGCAGTTCTTC
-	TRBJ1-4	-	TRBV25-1	CASKRGQEKLFF	TGTGCCAGCAAAAGAGGACAAGAAAAACTGTTTTTT
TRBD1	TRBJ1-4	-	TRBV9	CASSVDGTGNEKLFF	TGTGCCAGCAGCGTAGATGGGACAGGGAATGAAAAACTGTTTTTT
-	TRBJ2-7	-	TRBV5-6	CASSFQAYEQYF	TGTGCCAGCAGCTTCCAGGCCTACGAGCAGTACTTC
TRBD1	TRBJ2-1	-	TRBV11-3	CASSLGGWGQGENEQFF	TGTGCCAGCAGCTTAGGGGGCTGGGGACAGGGTGAAAATGAGCAGTTCTTC
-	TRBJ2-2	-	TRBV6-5	CASTSGHHTGELFF	TGTGCCAGCACATCAGGCCATCACACCGGGGAGCTGTTTTTT
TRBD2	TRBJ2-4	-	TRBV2	CASIRGGVAKNIQYF	TGTGCCAGCATCCGCGGGGGGGTAGCCAAAAACATTCAGTACTTC
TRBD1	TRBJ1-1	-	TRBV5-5	CASSPHGRGRDTEAFF	TGTGCCAGCAGCCCTCACGGCAGGGGGCGGGACACTGAAGCTTTCTTT
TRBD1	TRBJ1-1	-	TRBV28	CASSFRGMNTEAFF	TGTGCCAGCAGTTTCAGGGGGATGAACACTGAAGCTTTCTTT
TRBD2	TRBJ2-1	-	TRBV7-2	CASSLDSGLAGVNEQFF	TGTGCCAGCAGCTTAGACTCGGGGCTAGCGGGCGTCAATGAGCAGTTCTTC
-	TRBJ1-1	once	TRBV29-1	CSVEFAGAMNTEAFF	TGCAGCGTTGAATTTGCAGGGGCCATGAACACTGAAGCTTTCTTT
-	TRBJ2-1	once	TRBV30	CAWSQTPSSYNEQFF	TGTGCCTGGAGCCAAACTCCGAGCTCCTACAATGAGCAGTTCTTC
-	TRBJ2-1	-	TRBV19	CASSSGGGDNEQFF	TGTGCCAGTAGCTCCGGTGGAGGGGACAATGAGCAGTTCTTC
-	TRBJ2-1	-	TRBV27	CASSLYGHPSYNEQFF	TGTGCCAGCAGTTTATACGGTCATCCCTCCTACAATGAGCAGTTCTTC
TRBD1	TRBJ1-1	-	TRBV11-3	CASSLGTGTEAFF	TGTGCCAGCAGCTTAGGGACAGGGACTGAAGCTTTCTTT
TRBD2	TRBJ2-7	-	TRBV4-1	CASSFRLAGNSYEQYF	TGCGCCAGCAGCTTCCGACTAGCGGGGAACTCCTACGAGCAGTACTTC
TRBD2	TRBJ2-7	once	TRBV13	CASSQRTRAEQYF	TGTGCCAGCAGCCAGCGGACTAGGGCCGAGCAGTACTTC
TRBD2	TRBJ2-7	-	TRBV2	CASSELVLRERPFYEQYF	TGTGCCAGCAGTGAATTGGTCTTGCGGGAGCGACCCTTTTACGAGCAGTACTTC
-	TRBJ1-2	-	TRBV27	CASSSPLRQRNGYTF	TGTGCCAGCAGTTCCCCCCTTAGACAAAGGAATGGCTACACCTTC
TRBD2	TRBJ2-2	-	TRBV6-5	CASSYLTSGTTGELFF	TGTGCCAGCAGTTACCTGACTAGCGGGACCACCGGGGAGCTGTTTTTT
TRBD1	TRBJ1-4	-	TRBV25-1	CASSSGQGSEKLFF	TGTGCCAGCAGTTCCGGACAGGGTTCTGAAAAACTGTTTTTT
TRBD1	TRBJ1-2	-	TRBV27	CASRDDRAFNYGYTF	TGTGCCAGCCGTGACGACAGGGCATTTAACTATGGCTACACCTTC